Detailed here is one TCR beta chain. Its antigen is unknown. MiXCR, applied by TCRdb to the 5' RACE reads, yields one record per CDR3 protein. This sample carries tens of thousands of distinct CDR3 sequences, roughly 13% of them seen once, and the ten largest clones take less than 45%. This sample was taken from a study of T-cell memory formation after mild COVID-19. Study conclusions and caveats: Specificity for SARS-CoV-2 was not confirmed among the second-wave clones peaking on day 37. Clones shrinking from day 15 to 85 showed even CD4/CD8 mixes; later expanders tilted CD4+.

Germline CDR1 is MNHEY and CDR2 is SMNVEV (reference sequence). There are 16 residues in the CDR3. V was cut by 5 bases and J by 3 bases, with 19 bases left in between. The sequenced sample was PBMCs or a T cell subset sorted from them (not recorded which). This clonotype was obtained from a young man who had mild COVID-19 (a few samples of this study predate the infection). Cell type and time point are not known. This chain joins TRBV27 and TRBJ1-2; no clear D gene. CDR3 region: CASSPRKSGAHYGYTF. CDR3 DNA: TGTGCCAGCAGTCCCAGGAAGAGCGGCGCTCACTATGGCTACACCTTC.